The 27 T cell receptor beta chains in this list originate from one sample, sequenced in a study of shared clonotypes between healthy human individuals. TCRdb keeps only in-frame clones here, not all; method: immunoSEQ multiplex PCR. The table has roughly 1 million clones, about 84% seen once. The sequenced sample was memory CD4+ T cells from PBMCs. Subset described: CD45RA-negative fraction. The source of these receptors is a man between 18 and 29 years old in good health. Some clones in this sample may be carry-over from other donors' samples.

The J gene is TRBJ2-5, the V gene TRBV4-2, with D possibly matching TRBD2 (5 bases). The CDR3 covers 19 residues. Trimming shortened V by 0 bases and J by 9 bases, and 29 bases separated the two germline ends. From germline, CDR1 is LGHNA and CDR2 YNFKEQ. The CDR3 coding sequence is TGTGCCAGCAGCCAAGATTTCACGGGCCGTGGGGTGAATCCGGGGTCCCAGTACTTC. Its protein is CASSQDFTGRGVNPGSQYF.

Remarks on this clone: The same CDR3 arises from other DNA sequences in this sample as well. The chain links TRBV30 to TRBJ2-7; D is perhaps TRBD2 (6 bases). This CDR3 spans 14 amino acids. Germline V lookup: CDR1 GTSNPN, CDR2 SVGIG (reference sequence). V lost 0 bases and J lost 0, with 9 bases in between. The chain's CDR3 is CAWSVGGSSYEQYF. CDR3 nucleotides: TGTGCCTGGAGTGTGGGGGGTTCCTCCTACGAGCAGTACTTC.

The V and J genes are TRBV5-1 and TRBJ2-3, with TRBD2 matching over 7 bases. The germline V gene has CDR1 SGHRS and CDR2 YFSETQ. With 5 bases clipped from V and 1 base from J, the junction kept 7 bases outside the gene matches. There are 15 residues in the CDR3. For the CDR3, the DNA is TGCGCCAGCAGGCCTATCACTAGCGGCACAGATACGCAGTATTTT. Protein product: CASRPITSGTDTQYF. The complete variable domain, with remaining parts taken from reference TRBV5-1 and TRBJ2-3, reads KAGVTQTPRYLIKTRGQQVTLSCSPISGHRSVSWYQQTPGQGLQFLFEYFSETQRNKGNFPGRFSGRQFSNSRSEMNVSTLELGDSALYLCASRPITSGTDTQYFGPGTRLTVL.

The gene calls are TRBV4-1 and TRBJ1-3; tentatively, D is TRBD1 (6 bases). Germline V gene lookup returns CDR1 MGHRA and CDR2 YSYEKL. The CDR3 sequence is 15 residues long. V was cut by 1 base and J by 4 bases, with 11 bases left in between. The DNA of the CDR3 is TGCGCCAGCAGCCAAGGGGGGCTGGGGGGAAACACCATATATTTT. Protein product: CASSQGGLGGNTIYF.

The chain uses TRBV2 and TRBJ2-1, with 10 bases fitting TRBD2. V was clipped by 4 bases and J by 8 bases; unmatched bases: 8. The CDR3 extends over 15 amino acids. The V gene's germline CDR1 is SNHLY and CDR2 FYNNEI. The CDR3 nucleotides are TGTGCCAGCAGTGCATCTAGCGGGAGAGTCCATGAGCAGTTCTTC. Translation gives CASSASSGRVHEQFF. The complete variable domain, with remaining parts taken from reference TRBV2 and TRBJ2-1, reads EPEVTQTPSHQVTQMGQEVILRCVPISNHLYFYWYRQILGQKVEFLVSFYNNEISEKSEIFDDQFSVERPDGSNFTLKIRSTKLEDSAMYFCASSASSGRVHEQFFGPGTRLTVL.

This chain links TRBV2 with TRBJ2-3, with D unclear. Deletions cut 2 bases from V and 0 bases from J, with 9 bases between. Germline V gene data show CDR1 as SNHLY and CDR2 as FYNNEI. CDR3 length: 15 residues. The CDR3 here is CASSEKGTSTDTQYF. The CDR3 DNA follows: TGTGCCAGCAGTGAAAAGGGCACAAGCACAGATACGCAGTATTTT.

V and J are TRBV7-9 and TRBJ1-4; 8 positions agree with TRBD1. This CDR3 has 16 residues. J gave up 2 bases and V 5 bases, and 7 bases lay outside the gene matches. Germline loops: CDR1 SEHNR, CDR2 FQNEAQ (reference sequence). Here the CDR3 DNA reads TGTGCCAGCAGCCGGACAGGGATCGGGACTAATGAAAAACTGTTTTTT. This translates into CASSRTGIGTNEKLFF.

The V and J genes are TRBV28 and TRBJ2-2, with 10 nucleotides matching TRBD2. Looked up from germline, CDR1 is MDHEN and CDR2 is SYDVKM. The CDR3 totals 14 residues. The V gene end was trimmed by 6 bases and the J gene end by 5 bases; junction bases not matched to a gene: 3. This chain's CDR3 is CASRAGGPTGELFF. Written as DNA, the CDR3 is TGTGCCAGCAGAGCGGGAGGGCCGACCGGGGAGCTGTTTTTT.

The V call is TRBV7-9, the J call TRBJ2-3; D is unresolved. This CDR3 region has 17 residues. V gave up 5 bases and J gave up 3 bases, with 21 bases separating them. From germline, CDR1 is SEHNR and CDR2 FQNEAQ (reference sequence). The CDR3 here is CASSPQNLGYRTDTQYF. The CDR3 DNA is TGTGCCAGCAGCCCACAAAACTTGGGCTATAGGACAGATACGCAGTATTTT.

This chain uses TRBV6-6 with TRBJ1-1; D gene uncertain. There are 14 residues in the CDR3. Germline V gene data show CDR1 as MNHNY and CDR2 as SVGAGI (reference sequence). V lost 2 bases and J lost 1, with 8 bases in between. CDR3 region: CASSYEQRNTEAFF. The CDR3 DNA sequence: TGTGCCAGCAGTTACGAACAGAGGAACACTGAAGCTTTCTTT.

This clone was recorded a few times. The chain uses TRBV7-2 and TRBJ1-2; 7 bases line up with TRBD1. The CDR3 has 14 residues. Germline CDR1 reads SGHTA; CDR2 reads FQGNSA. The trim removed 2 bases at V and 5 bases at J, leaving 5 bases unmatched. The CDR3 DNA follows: TGTGCCAGCAGCTTAAACGGACAGGCTTATGGCTACACCTTC. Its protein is CASSLNGQAYGYTF.

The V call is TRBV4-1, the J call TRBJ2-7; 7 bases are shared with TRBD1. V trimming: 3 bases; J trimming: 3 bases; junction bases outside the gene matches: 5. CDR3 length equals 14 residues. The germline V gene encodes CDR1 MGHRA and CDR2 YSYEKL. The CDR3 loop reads CASSHRGTDYEQYF. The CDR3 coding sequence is TGCGCCAGCAGCCATCGTGGGACAGACTACGAGCAGTACTTC.

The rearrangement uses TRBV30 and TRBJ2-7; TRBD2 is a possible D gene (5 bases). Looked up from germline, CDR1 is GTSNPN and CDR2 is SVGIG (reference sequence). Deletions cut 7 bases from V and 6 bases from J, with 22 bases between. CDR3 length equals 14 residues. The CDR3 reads CALPWGVKRSEQYF. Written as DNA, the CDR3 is TGTGCCTTACCGTGGGGAGTGAAGCGGAGCGAGCAGTACTTC.

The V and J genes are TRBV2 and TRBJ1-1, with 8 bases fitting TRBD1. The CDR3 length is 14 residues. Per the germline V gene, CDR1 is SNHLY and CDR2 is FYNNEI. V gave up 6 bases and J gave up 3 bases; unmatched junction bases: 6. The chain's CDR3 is CASRTATGDTEAFF. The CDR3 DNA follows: TGTGCCAGCAGAACCGCGACAGGGGACACTGAAGCTTTCTTT.

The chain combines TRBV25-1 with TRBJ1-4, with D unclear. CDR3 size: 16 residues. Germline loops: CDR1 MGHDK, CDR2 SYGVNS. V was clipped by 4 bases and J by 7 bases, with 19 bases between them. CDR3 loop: CASSARLTGIGEKLFF. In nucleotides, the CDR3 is TGTGCCAGCAGTGCACGGCTCACGGGGATAGGTGAAAAACTGTTTTTT.

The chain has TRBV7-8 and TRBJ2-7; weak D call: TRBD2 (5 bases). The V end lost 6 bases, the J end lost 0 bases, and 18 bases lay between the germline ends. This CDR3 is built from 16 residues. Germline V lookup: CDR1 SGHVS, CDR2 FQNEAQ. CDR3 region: CASSFGLITSSYEQYF. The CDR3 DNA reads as TGTGCCAGCAGTTTCGGACTGATTACAAGCTCCTACGAGCAGTACTTC.

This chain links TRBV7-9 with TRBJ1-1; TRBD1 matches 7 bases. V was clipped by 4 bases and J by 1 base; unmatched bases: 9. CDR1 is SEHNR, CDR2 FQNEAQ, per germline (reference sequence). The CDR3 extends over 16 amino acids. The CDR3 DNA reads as TGTGCCAGCAGCTACCCCTCCGGGACAGCGAACACTGAAGCTTTCTTT. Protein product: CASSYPSGTANTEAFF.

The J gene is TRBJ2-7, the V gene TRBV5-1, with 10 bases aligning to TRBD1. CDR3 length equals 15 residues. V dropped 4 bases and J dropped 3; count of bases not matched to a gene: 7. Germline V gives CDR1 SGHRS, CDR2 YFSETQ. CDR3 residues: CASSPKDRGIYEQYF. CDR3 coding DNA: TGCGCCAGCAGCCCGAAGGACAGGGGGATCTACGAGCAGTACTTC. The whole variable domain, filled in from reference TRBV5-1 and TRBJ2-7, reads KAGVTQTPRYLIKTRGQQVTLSCSPISGHRSVSWYQQTPGQGLQFLFEYFSETQRNKGNFPGRFSGRQFSNSRSEMNVSTLELGDSALYLCASSPKDRGIYEQYFGPGTRLTVT.

The CDR3 DNA sequence: TGTGCCACCAGCAGAGATGGCAGGGGAGGGAAGCCCCAGCATTTT. Its protein product is CATSRDGRGGKPQHF. This chain uses TRBV15 with TRBJ1-5; perhaps TRBD1 as D (6 bases). Trimming took off 0 bases at V and 8 bases at J, with 14 bases between the two ends. The CDR3 runs 15 residues. CDR1 is LNHNV and CDR2 is YYDKDF in the germline V gene (reference sequence).

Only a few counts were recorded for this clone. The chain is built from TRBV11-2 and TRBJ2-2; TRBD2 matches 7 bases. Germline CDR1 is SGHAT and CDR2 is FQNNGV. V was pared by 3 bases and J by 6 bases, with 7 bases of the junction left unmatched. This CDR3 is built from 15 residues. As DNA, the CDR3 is TGTGCCAGCAGCTTGGGACTACCTCACGCCGGGGAGCTGTTTTTT. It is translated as CASSLGLPHAGELFF.

For the CDR3, the DNA is TGTGCCAGCTCACCAGACCGGGGCCAGGTCCATGAGCAGTTCTTC. It encodes CASSPDRGQVHEQFF. The gene calls are TRBV18 and TRBJ2-1; perhaps D is TRBD1 or TRBD2 (5 bases each). Per the germline V gene, CDR1 is KGHSH and CDR2 is LQKENI. The V end was cut by 2 bases, the J end by 8 bases, with 16 bases between. This CDR3 has 15 amino acids.

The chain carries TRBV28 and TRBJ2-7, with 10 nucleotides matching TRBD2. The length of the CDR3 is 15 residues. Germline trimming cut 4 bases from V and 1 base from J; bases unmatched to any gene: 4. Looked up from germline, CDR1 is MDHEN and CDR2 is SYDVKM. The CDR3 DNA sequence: TGTGCCAGCAGTTATCGGACTAGCGGATCCTACGAGCAGTACTTC. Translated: CASSYRTSGSYEQYF.

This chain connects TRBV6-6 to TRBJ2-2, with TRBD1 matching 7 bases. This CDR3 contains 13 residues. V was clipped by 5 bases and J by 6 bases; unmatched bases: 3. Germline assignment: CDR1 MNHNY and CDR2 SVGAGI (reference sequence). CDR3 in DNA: TGTGCCAGCAGTAATCAGGGGGCCGGGGAGCTGTTTTTT. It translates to CASSNQGAGELFF.

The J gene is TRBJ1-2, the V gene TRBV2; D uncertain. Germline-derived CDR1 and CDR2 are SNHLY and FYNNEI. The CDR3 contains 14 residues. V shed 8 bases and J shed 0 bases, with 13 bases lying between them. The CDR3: CASPKDVSNYGYTF. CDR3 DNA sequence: TGTGCCAGCCCTAAGGACGTGTCTAACTATGGCTACACCTTC. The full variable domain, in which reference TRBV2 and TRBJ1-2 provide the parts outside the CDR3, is EPEVTQTPSHQVTQMGQEVILRCVPISNHLYFYWYRQILGQKVEFLVSFYNNEISEKSEIFDDQFSVERPDGSNFTLKIRSTKLEDSAMYFCASPKDVSNYGYTFGSGTRLTVV.

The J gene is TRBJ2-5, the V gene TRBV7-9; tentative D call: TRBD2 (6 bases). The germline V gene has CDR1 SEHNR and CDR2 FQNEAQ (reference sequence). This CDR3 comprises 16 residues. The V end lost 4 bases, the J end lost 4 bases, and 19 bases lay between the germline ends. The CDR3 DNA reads TGTGCCAGCAGCTCGCGCGGGGCCGGGAAGGGAGAGACCCAGTACTTC. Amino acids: CASSSRGAGKGETQYF. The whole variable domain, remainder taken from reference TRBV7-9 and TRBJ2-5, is DTGVSQNPRHKITKRGQNVTFRCDPISEHNRLYWYRQTLGQGPEFLTYFQNEAQLEKSRLLSDRFSAERPKGSFSTLEIQRTEQGDSAMYLCASSSRGAGKGETQYFGPGTRLLVL.

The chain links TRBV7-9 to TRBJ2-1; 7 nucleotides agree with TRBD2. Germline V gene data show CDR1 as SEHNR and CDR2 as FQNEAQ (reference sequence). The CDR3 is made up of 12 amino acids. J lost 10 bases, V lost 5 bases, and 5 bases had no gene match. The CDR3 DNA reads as TGTGCCAGCAGCCAGACTAGCTTGGAGCAGTTCTTC. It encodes CASSQTSLEQFF.

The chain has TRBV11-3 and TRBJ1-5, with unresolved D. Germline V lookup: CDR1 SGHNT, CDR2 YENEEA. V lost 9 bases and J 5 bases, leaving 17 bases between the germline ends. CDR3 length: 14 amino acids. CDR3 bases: TGTGCCAGAGGACGGCGGGAGCTAGATCAGCCCCAGCATTTT. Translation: CARGRRELDQPQHF.